This T cell receptor beta chain is from a study of cytomegalovirus exposure and HLA in healthy donors. Primers: 60 Vbeta forward and 13 Jbeta reverse. Method: immunoSEQ multiplex PCR; TCRdb's copy keeps in-frame clones and lacks some. The sample holds about 130,000 clones, roughly 77% seen once. Regarding the study as a whole: When a later analysis was performed, an Asian-associated ancestry cluster reportedly had fewer N-insertions than the roughly 690-donor mean. In a later analysis, several top co-occurrence clusters appeared linked to parvovirus B19, influenza, CMV and Epstein-Barr virus.

Germline-derived CDR1 and CDR2 are GTSNPN and SVGIG (reference sequence). The CDR3 contains 14 residues. After removal of 1 base from V and 4 bases from J, the junction contained 1 base not matched to a gene. For this clone: What it recognizes is unknown.

This TCR was recovered from a woman aged 25 to 39 in good health and CMV-seronegative. Sequencing was carried out using PBMCs. The V call is TRBV30, the J call TRBJ2-7, with TRBD2 identical over 13 bases. CDR3 in amino acids: CAWSGTSGGYEQYF. CDR3 nucleotides: TGTGCCTGGAGTGGGACTAGCGGGGGTTACGAGCAGTACTTC.